The 19 T cell receptor beta chains reported below all come from one sample, sequenced in a study of cytomegalovirus exposure and HLA in healthy donors. Primers for the PCR totalled 60 Vbeta and 13 Jbeta. Repertoires were generated with immunoSEQ multiplex PCR, while TCRdb's copy carries only in-frame clones and drops some. Of 160,000 or so clones listed, about four fifths are singletons. The sequenced sample consisted of PBMCs. The receptors originated from a woman between 45 and 60 years old in good health and CMV-seronegative.

The rearrangement uses TRBV11-3 and TRBJ2-7; D is unresolved. Looked up from germline, CDR1 is SGHNT and CDR2 is YENEEA. Trimming cost V 5 bases and J 3 bases, with 11 bases left between them. This CDR3 comprises 13 residues. The CDR3 DNA reads TGTGCCAGCAGCCCCTCGACACTCTACGAGCAGTACTTC. Translated: CASSPSTLYEQYF.

This chain connects TRBV2 to TRBJ2-5; 10 bases are shared with TRBD2. V was clipped by 5 bases and J by 4 bases; unmatched bases: 7. This CDR3 is built from 15 residues. Germline V gene data show CDR1 as SNHLY and CDR2 as FYNNEI. CDR3 DNA sequence: TGTGCCAGCAGTCGAAGAGCGGGAGGGGGAGAGACCCAGTACTTC. Residues: CASSRRAGGGETQYF. The complete variable domain, with remaining parts taken from reference TRBV2 and TRBJ2-5, reads EPEVTQTPSHQVTQMGQEVILRCVPISNHLYFYWYRQILGQKVEFLVSFYNNEISEKSEIFDDQFSVERPDGSNFTLKIRSTKLEDSAMYFCASSRRAGGGETQYFGPGTRLLVL.

This clone was found once. The gene calls are TRBV30 and TRBJ2-5, with 10 bases aligning to TRBD2. Germline loops: CDR1 GTSNPN, CDR2 SVGIG (reference sequence). Unmatched junction bases numbered 7, after V lost 0 bases and J lost 0 bases. The CDR3 is made up of 17 amino acids. As DNA, the CDR3 is TGTGCCTGGAGTGTAGGGGATAGCGGGAGGCACCAAGAGACCCAGTACTTC. It is translated as CAWSVGDSGRHQETQYF. Full variable domain (rest looked up from reference TRBV30 and TRBJ2-5): SQTIHQWPATLVQPVGSPLSLECTVEGTSNPNLYWYRQAAGRGLQLLFYSVGIGQISSEVPQNLSASRPQDRQFILSSKKLLLSDSGFYLCAWSVGDSGRHQETQYFGPGTRLLVL.

This chain joins TRBV7-2 and TRBJ2-7, with a possible D match to TRBD2 (5 bases). Trimming took 1 base from V and 6 from J, leaving 13 bases between them. CDR1 SGHTA and CDR2 FQGNSA come from the germline V gene. The CDR3 runs 14 residues. This CDR3 reads CASSLELVRPEQYF. The CDR3 nucleotides are TGTGCCAGCAGCTTAGAACTAGTTCGCCCCGAGCAGTACTTC.

This chain links TRBV7-9 with TRBJ1-4, with no clear D. The CDR3 length is 14 residues. Trimming removed 4 bases from V and 7 bases from J, with 13 bases in between. Germline V gene data show CDR1 as SEHNR and CDR2 as FQNEAQ (reference sequence). The CDR3 loop reads CASSSARGSEKLFF. The CDR3 region has the DNA TGTGCCAGCAGCTCCGCCCGGGGTTCTGAAAAACTGTTTTTT.

This clone was recorded once. The chain couples TRBV25-1 to TRBJ2-2, with D possibly being TRBD2 (5 bases). Trimming took 3 bases from V and 3 from J, leaving 20 bases between them. Germline CDR1 reads MGHDK; CDR2 reads SYGVNS. This CDR3 is 18 amino acids long. For the CDR3, the DNA is TGTGCCAGCAGTGACCGGATCATCACCGCGGGCGACACCGGGGAGCTGTTTTTT. Encoded protein: CASSDRIITAGDTGELFF.

The chain uses TRBV6-8 and TRBJ2-7, with 10 bases that match TRBD1. The CDR3 has 15 residues. J gave up 6 bases and V 2 bases, and 7 bases lay outside the gene matches. Germline V gene sequence: CDR1 MNHGY, CDR2 SAAAGT. CDR3 region: CASSYRGTGEGEQYF. The CDR3 bases are TGTGCCAGCAGTTACCGAGGGACAGGGGAAGGCGAGCAGTACTTC.

V and J are TRBV4-1 and TRBJ2-1, with D possibly matching TRBD1 (5 bases). The CDR3 spans 18 residues. Trimming shortened V by 2 bases and J by 0 bases, and 17 bases separated the two germline ends. From germline, CDR1 is MGHRA and CDR2 YSYEKL. In nucleotides, the CDR3 is TGCGCCAGCAGCCAACTCAAGGGAACAGGCTACTCCTACAATGAGCAGTTCTTC. Amino acid sequence: CASSQLKGTGYSYNEQFF.

The rearrangement joins TRBV27 to TRBJ1-5; tentative D call: TRBD1 (5 bases). This CDR3 is 15 amino acids long. Germline CDR1 reads MNHEY; CDR2 reads SMNVEV (reference sequence). V shed 10 bases and J shed 7 bases, with 23 bases lying between them. The CDR3, as DNA: TGTGCCACCTCTTTAGGACGGGGGGATGGGCAGCCCCAGCATTTT. Its translation: CATSLGRGDGQPQHF.

This rearrangement joins TRBV28 to TRBJ2-2; the D gene is possibly TRBD1 (6 bases). The CDR3 length is 15 residues. Germline V CDR1 and CDR2: MDHEN, SYDVKM. Trimming took off 6 bases at V and 1 base at J, with 12 bases between the two ends. This CDR3 is CASRTGSQNTGELFF. CDR3 in DNA: TGTGCCAGCAGAACAGGGAGTCAGAACACCGGGGAGCTGTTTTTT.

The chain joins TRBV2 to TRBJ1-4, with D perhaps matching TRBD1 (5 bases). This CDR3 comprises 16 residues. Trimming stripped 1 base from V and 5 bases from J, with 14 bases between. Per germline, CDR1 SNHLY and CDR2 FYNNEI. The CDR3 region is CASSEVVGPGNEKLFF. Here the CDR3 DNA reads TGTGCCAGCAGTGAAGTAGTGGGGCCCGGAAATGAAAAACTGTTTTTT.

This sequence joins TRBV11-2 and TRBJ2-5; 9 bases match TRBD2. The CDR3 runs 16 residues. J was trimmed by 0 bases and V by 5 bases; bases with no gene match: 7. CDR1 is SGHAT and CDR2 is FQNNGV in the germline V gene. The CDR3 nucleotides are TGTGCCAGCAGCCCCCGACTAGCGGCGTACCAAGAGACCCAGTACTTC. Residues: CASSPRLAAYQETQYF. Variable domain in full (rest from reference TRBV11-2 and TRBJ2-5): EAGVAQSPRYKIIEKRQSVAFWCNPISGHATLYWYQQILGQGPKLLIQFQNNGVVDDSQLPKDRFSAERLKGVDSTLKIQPAKLEDSAVYLCASSPRLAAYQETQYFGPGTRLLVL.

This clone was detected a few times. The rearrangement links TRBV5-1 to TRBJ2-5; 10 nucleotides match TRBD2. Unmatched junction bases numbered 4, after V lost 2 bases and J lost 3 bases. Germline lookup yields CDR1 SGHRS and CDR2 YFSETQ. The CDR3 runs 15 residues. CDR3 in amino acids: CASSFGTSGEETQYF. In DNA form, the CDR3 reads TGCGCCAGCAGCTTTGGCACTAGCGGGGAAGAGACCCAGTACTTC.

This chain connects TRBV28 to TRBJ1-5, with 9 positions matching TRBD1. CDR1 MDHEN and CDR2 SYDVKM come from the germline V gene. Trimming took 10 bases from V and 0 from J; bases not matched to a gene: 13. The length of the CDR3 is 17 residues. The CDR3 coding sequence is TGTGCCACACGGGACAGGGAAAGGGGGTATAGCAATCAGCCCCAGCATTTT. This gives the protein CATRDRERGYSNQPQHF.

V gene TRBV11-2 combines with J gene TRBJ2-1; 7 positions match TRBD2. Germline CDR1 SGHAT, CDR2 FQNNGV. The CDR3 is made up of 18 amino acids. V lost 4 bases, J lost 4 bases, and 16 bases stayed unmatched. CDR3 in amino acids: CASSSAASRESRYNEQFF. The CDR3, as DNA: TGTGCCAGCAGCTCTGCCGCCTCGCGGGAGTCACGGTACAATGAGCAGTTCTTC.

V usage is TRBV19 and J usage is TRBJ2-1; D is possibly TRBD2 (5 bases). The ends were cut back, 3 bases at V and 0 bases at J, with 12 bases in the middle. The germline V gene has CDR1 LNHDA and CDR2 SQIVND (reference sequence). CDR3 length equals 16 residues. This chain's CDR3 is CASSIYGEPSYNEQFF. The CDR3 DNA follows: TGTGCCAGTAGTATTTACGGGGAACCCTCCTACAATGAGCAGTTCTTC.

The V call is TRBV7-3, the J call TRBJ2-5; 9 nucleotides line up with TRBD2. Germline lookup yields CDR1 SGHTA and CDR2 FQGTGA. CDR3 length: 14 amino acids. With V trimmed by 5 bases and J by 5 bases, 6 bases remained unmatched. CDR3 coding DNA: TGTGCCAGCAGCCCGGGACTAGCTCGGGAGACCCAGTACTTC. It specifies CASSPGLARETQYF.

On this clone itself: Compared with germline, one end of the junction differs, possibly owing to a read error. The J gene is TRBJ2-1, the V gene TRBV7-7; unclear D gene. The CDR3 is made up of 14 amino acids. Germline loops: CDR1 SSHAT, CDR2 FNYEAQ (reference sequence). The CDR3 loop is CASSLGWPNNEQFF. The CDR3 DNA reads TGTGCTAGCAGCTTAGGTTGGCCAAACAATGAGCAGTTCTTC.

This clone was seen once. The CDR3 region has the DNA TGCGCCAGCAGCTTGGGGAGTGATCAGCCCCAGCATTTT. Translation: CASSLGSDQPQHF. The chain has TRBV5-1 and TRBJ1-5, with D unresolved. Trimming left V 0 bases short and J 5 bases short, with 6 bases between. Per the germline V gene, CDR1 is SGHRS and CDR2 is YFSETQ. CDR3 length: 13 residues. The whole variable domain, filled in from reference TRBV5-1 and TRBJ1-5, reads KAGVTQTPRYLIKTRGQQVTLSCSPISGHRSVSWYQQTPGQGLQFLFEYFSETQRNKGNFPGRFSGRQFSNSRSEMNVSTLELGDSALYLCASSLGSDQPQHFGDGTRLSIL.